These 28 T cell receptor beta chains originate from one sample sequenced in a study of beta chain features in type 1 diabetes. What was sequenced were expressed TCRB transcripts, since all of the isolated RNA had been reverse transcribed. Produced via immunoSEQ multiplex PCR; TCRdb's table is partial and in-frame only. The sample holds hundreds of thousands of clones, less than 20% seen once. Sequenced sample: naive CD4+ T cells from blood. Receptors originate from a man aged 18 to 35 in good health.

There are a few counts of this clone. The chain employs TRBV14 and TRBJ1-4; 7 nucleotides match TRBD1. Trimming cost V 3 bases and J 3 bases; bases outside gene matches: 4. There are 15 residues in the CDR3. Germline assignment: CDR1 SGHDN and CDR2 FVKESK. DNA of the CDR3: TGTGCCAGCAGCCAGAAGGGACAGTCTAATGAAAAACTGTTTTTT. It translates to CASSQKGQSNEKLFF.

This clone appeared a few times. This chain joins TRBV7-8 and TRBJ2-4, with D uncertain. The CDR3 runs 16 residues. From germline, CDR1 is SGHVS and CDR2 FQNEAQ. With 1 base removed from V and 1 base from J, the gap between germline ends came to 11 bases. The CDR3 DNA is TGTGCCAGCAGCTTAGGGGTGAGAGCGGCCAAAAACATTCAGTACTTC. Encoded protein: CASSLGVRAAKNIQYF.

The genes are TRBV10-3 and TRBJ2-2; 7 bases agree with TRBD1. In germline, CDR1 is ENHRY, CDR2 SYGVKD. This CDR3 comprises 11 residues. The ends lost 11 bases at V and 6 bases at J; junction bases unmatched: 3. This chain's CDR3 is CASGGSGELFF. The CDR3 DNA follows: TGTGCCTCAGGGGGATCCGGGGAGCTGTTTTTT.

On this clone: Other DNA sequences in this sample translate to the same CDR3. This chain connects TRBV7-2 to TRBJ2-1, with D possibly matching TRBD2 (6 bases). Germline V gene lookup returns CDR1 SGHTA and CDR2 FQGNSA. There are 15 residues in the CDR3. The V end lost 3 bases, the J end lost 0 bases, and 9 bases lay between the germline ends. CDR3 amino acids: CASSFRAGSYNEQFF. DNA for the CDR3: TGTGCCAGCAGCTTCCGAGCGGGCTCCTACAATGAGCAGTTCTTC.

The rearrangement links TRBV30 to TRBJ1-2, with a tentative D call TRBD1 (6 bases). This CDR3 has 13 residues. CDR1 is GTSNPN, CDR2 SVGIG, per germline (reference sequence). With 3 bases removed from V and 4 bases from J, the gap between germline ends came to 12 bases. CDR3 protein: CAWRTGGLYGYTF. CDR3 in DNA: TGTGCCTGGAGGACGGGGGGCCTCTATGGCTACACCTTC.

CDR3 sequence: CASSAGGSSYEQYF. The CDR3, as DNA: TGTGCCAGCTCGGCAGGCGGGAGTTCCTACGAGCAGTACTTC. This chain joins TRBV10-3 and TRBJ2-7, with 7 bases that match TRBD2. The CDR3 is 14 amino acids. Germline V gene lookup returns CDR1 ENHRY and CDR2 SYGVKD. The ends lost 10 bases at V and 1 base at J; junction bases unmatched: 10.

This clone occurred a few times. J is TRBJ2-1 and V is TRBV7-9, with 8 bases matching TRBD2. Germline CDR1 reads SEHNR; CDR2 reads FQNEAQ (reference sequence). This CDR3 is 14 amino acids long. The junction had 6 bases not matched to a gene; V was cut back by 6 bases and J by 5 bases. CDR3 region: CASRREVYHNEQFF. As DNA, the CDR3 is TGTGCCAGCAGGCGGGAGGTCTACCACAATGAGCAGTTCTTC.

This clone was picked up a small number of times. The chain has TRBV28 and TRBJ2-1; the D gene is possibly TRBD1 (5 bases). The CDR3 length is 13 residues. The V end lost 5 bases, the J end lost 6 bases, and 11 bases lay between the germline ends. Germline V gene sequence: CDR1 MDHEN, CDR2 SYDVKM. CDR3: CASSLDTRNEQFF. CDR3 nucleotide sequence: TGTGCCAGCAGTCTGGACACACGCAATGAGCAGTTCTTC.

This clone was picked up many times. The J gene is TRBJ2-1, the V gene TRBV2; 7 positions agree with TRBD1. V gave up 2 bases and J gave up 8 bases; unmatched junction bases: 6. CDR3 length: 14 amino acids. Germline CDR1 and CDR2: SNHLY and FYNNEI. The CDR3 DNA reads TGTGCCAGCAGTGAATTAACAGGGGTCCATGAGCAGTTCTTC. The encoded protein is CASSELTGVHEQFF.

This clone was recorded a few times. The chain uses TRBV16 and TRBJ2-4, with 13 nucleotides matching TRBD2. Germline CDR1 KGHSY, CDR2 FQNENV. V was clipped by 2 bases and J by 7 bases; unmatched bases: 5. This CDR3 region has 16 residues. CDR3 in DNA: TGTGCCAGCAGCCAAAGACTAGCGGGAGGCCCCAACATTCAGTACTTC. It is translated as CASSQRLAGGPNIQYF.

This clone was counted only a few times. In the same sample, other DNA sequences code for this CDR3. The V and J genes are TRBV9 and TRBJ2-1; 8 nucleotides line up with TRBD1. The V gene's germline CDR1 is SGDLS and CDR2 YYNGEE. This CDR3 has 15 amino acids. With 0 bases clipped from V and 4 bases from J, the junction kept 3 bases outside the gene matches. The CDR3 DNA reads TGTGCCAGCAGCGTAGACAGGGGGTCGTACAATGAGCAGTTCTTC. It encodes CASSVDRGSYNEQFF.

This clone was seen more than once but under ten times. The chain recombines TRBV5-4 with TRBJ2-3, with D perhaps assigned TRBD1 or TRBD2 (5 bases each). Trimming pared 1 base from V and 4 bases from J, leaving 7 bases between. CDR1 and CDR2 from the germline V gene are SGHNT and YYREEE (reference sequence). This CDR3 spans 13 amino acids. The CDR3 loop is CASSLKGPDTQYF. CDR3 in DNA: TGTGCCAGCAGCTTGAAGGGACCAGATACGCAGTATTTT.

V and J are TRBV18 and TRBJ2-7, with D tentatively TRBD1 (6 bases). Germline V gene data show CDR1 as KGHSH and CDR2 as LQKENI. V lost 6 bases, J lost 3 bases, and 18 bases lay in between. This CDR3 spans 15 amino acids. CDR3 DNA: TGTGCCAGCTCGCCTCAGACAGGTTTAGTCTACGAGCAGTACTTC. Translated, it gives CASSPQTGLVYEQYF. Filled out from reference TRBV18 and TRBJ2-7, the complete variable domain reads NAGVMQNPRHLVRRRGQEARLRCSPMKGHSHVYWYRQLPEEGLKFMVYLQKENIIDESGMPKERFSAEFPKEGPSILRIQQVVRGDSAAYFCASSPQTGLVYEQYFGPGTRLTVT.

The chain is built from TRBV5-1 and TRBJ1-1, with D possibly matching TRBD1 (5 bases). Germline CDR1 is SGHRS and CDR2 is YFSETQ. V was pared by 4 bases and J by 3 bases, with 13 bases between. The CDR3 spans 14 residues. CDR3 in DNA: TGCGCCAGCAGCACCACAGGCGGGCACACTGAAGCTTTCTTT. Its protein product is CASSTTGGHTEAFF.

As for this clone: Other DNA sequences in the sample encode the same CDR3. The chain is built from TRBV6-5 and TRBJ2-7; 10 nucleotides match TRBD1. The V and J ends lost 0 bases and 3 bases, in that order; junction bases with no gene match: 2. The CDR3 length is 15 residues. Germline CDR1 and CDR2: MNHEY and SVGAGI. CDR3 in amino acids: CASSYSGTGVYEQYF. CDR3 nucleotide sequence: TGTGCCAGCAGTTACTCCGGGACAGGGGTCTACGAGCAGTACTTC.

Only a few counts were recorded for this clone. The gene calls are TRBV6-5 and TRBJ1-1; D gene ambiguous. CDR1 is MNHEY, CDR2 SVGAGI, per germline. The CDR3 is 14 amino acids. The V gene lost 0 bases and the J gene lost 4 bases, with 9 bases spanning the gap. The CDR3 sequence: CASSYSNTGTEAFF. DNA for the CDR3: TGTGCCAGCAGTTACTCGAATACTGGCACTGAAGCTTTCTTT.

This clone was seen a handful of times. This CDR3 reads CASSGTGGTDTQYF. CDR3 DNA sequence: TGTGCCAGCAGCGGGACAGGGGGAACGGATACGCAGTATTTT. The chain carries TRBV27 and TRBJ2-3; 11 nucleotides agree with TRBD1. V gave up 6 bases and J gave up 6 bases; unmatched junction bases: 5. Looked up from germline, CDR1 is MNHEY and CDR2 is SMNVEV (reference sequence). The CDR3 contains 14 residues.

This chain joins TRBV11-1 and TRBJ1-2; D is possibly TRBD1 (6 bases). This CDR3 has 13 residues. The V gene's germline CDR1 is SGHAT and CDR2 FQDESV (reference sequence). Trimming removed 5 bases at V and 4 bases at J, with 11 bases between. CDR3 protein: CASSEDSSYGYTF. The CDR3 coding sequence is TGTGCCAGCAGCGAGGACAGCAGCTATGGCTACACCTTC.

This clone was found a few times. The CDR3 loop is CASSLDAGFTDTQYF. Here the CDR3 DNA reads TGCGCCAGCAGCCTAGACGCGGGCTTCACAGATACGCAGTATTTT. This sequence joins TRBV4-3 and TRBJ2-3; D possibly corresponds to TRBD2 (5 bases). The CDR3 has 15 residues. Trimming took off 4 bases at V and 2 bases at J, with 13 bases between the two ends. Germline values: CDR1 LGHNA, CDR2 YSLEER.

This clone has more than one count but fewer than ten. This rearrangement joins TRBV5-1 to TRBJ2-1, with TRBD1 matching over 9 bases. The V and J ends lost 5 bases and 8 bases, in that order; junction bases with no gene match: 17. Germline V CDR1 and CDR2: SGHRS, YFSETQ. This CDR3 spans 17 amino acids. CDR3 protein: CASSPQDRDRDRHEQFF. CDR3 bases: TGCGCCAGCAGTCCTCAGGACCGGGACAGGGACCGGCATGAGCAGTTCTTC.

This clone was seen just once. This chain uses TRBV11-2 with TRBJ1-3, with D tentatively TRBD1 (5 bases). Germline V gene lookup returns CDR1 SGHAT and CDR2 FQNNGV. Trimming pared 3 bases from V and 0 bases from J, leaving 9 bases between. The CDR3 totals 15 residues. The CDR3 DNA reads TGTGCCAGCAGCTTGGGACCGGCCTCTGGAAACACCATATATTTT. Protein product: CASSLGPASGNTIYF.

This clone came up a few times. The V gene is TRBV7-2, the J gene TRBJ2-3; D gene unclear. Germline V gives CDR1 SGHTA, CDR2 FQGNSA. Trimming removed 5 bases from V and 6 bases from J, with 21 bases in between. This CDR3 has 16 amino acids. The CDR3 reads CASSPRVVFGSDTQYF. The CDR3 nucleotides are TGTGCCAGCAGCCCACGGGTCGTATTTGGGTCCGATACGCAGTATTTT.

The sample holds a few counts of this clone. The V gene is TRBV7-8, the J gene TRBJ2-7; 7 bases fit TRBD2. The germline gives CDR1 SGHVS, CDR2 FQNEAQ. This CDR3 is built from 14 residues. With V trimmed by 2 bases and J by 2 bases, 3 bases remained unmatched. The CDR3 reads CASSLPSGAYEQYF. CDR3 in DNA: TGTGCCAGCAGCTTACCCAGCGGGGCCTACGAGCAGTACTTC. Filled out from reference TRBV7-8 and TRBJ2-7, the complete variable domain reads GAGVSQSPRYKVAKRGQDVALRCDPISGHVSLFWYQQALGQGPEFLTYFQNEAQLDKSGLPSDRFFAERPEGSVSTLKIQRTQQEDSAVYLCASSLPSGAYEQYFGPGTRLTVT.

J is TRBJ2-7 and V is TRBV7-3; TRBD2 matches at 7 bases. After removal of 5 bases from V and 6 bases from J, the junction contained 7 bases not matched to a gene. This CDR3 has 13 amino acids. Germline V gene lookup returns CDR1 SGHTA and CDR2 FQGTGA. CDR3: CASSRGLDGEQYF. The CDR3 nucleotides read TGTGCCAGCAGCAGAGGACTAGATGGCGAGCAGTACTTC.

Concerning this clone: At the DNA level, this CDR3 is encoded by other sequences in the same sample as well. The rearrangement uses TRBV18 and TRBJ2-7, with 11 bases matching TRBD2. Trimming took 0 bases from V and 3 from J; bases not matched to a gene: 1. The CDR3 covers 15 residues. Germline V gene lookup returns CDR1 KGHSH and CDR2 LQKENI. This CDR3 is CASSPPGLAGYEQYF. The CDR3 bases are TGTGCCAGCTCACCACCCGGACTAGCGGGCTACGAGCAGTACTTC.

Of note for this clone: Additional DNA sequences in this sample encode the identical CDR3. Written as DNA, the CDR3 is TGTGCCAGCAGCTTAGTCGCTGGCGATCAGCCCCAGCATTTT. Translation gives CASSLVAGDQPQHF. The chain recombines TRBV7-2 with TRBJ1-5, with D unresolved. The CDR3 totals 14 residues. Trimming cost V 1 base and J 5 bases, with 9 bases left between them. Per germline, CDR1 SGHTA and CDR2 FQGNSA.

This clone was counted between two and nine times. This rearrangement joins TRBV29-1 to TRBJ2-1; 9 bases agree with TRBD1. This CDR3 contains 14 residues. Germline V gene lookup returns CDR1 SQVTM and CDR2 ANQGSEA. The V gene end was trimmed by 4 bases and the J gene end by 3 bases; junction bases not matched to a gene: 4. CDR3 amino acids: CSVVGGQGYNEQFF. The CDR3 DNA reads as TGCAGCGTTGTCGGGGGACAGGGCTACAATGAGCAGTTCTTC.

The chain employs TRBV29-1 and TRBJ1-5; D is undetermined. The CDR3 is 13 residues long. Trimming removed 0 bases at V and 6 bases at J, with 9 bases between. The germline V gene encodes CDR1 SQVTM and CDR2 ANQGSEA. The CDR3 here is CSVEDWAGQPQHF. DNA for the CDR3: TGCAGCGTTGAAGATTGGGCCGGTCAGCCCCAGCATTTT. The full variable domain, completed using reference TRBV29-1 and TRBJ1-5, is SAVISQKPSRDICQRGTSLTIQCQVDSQVTMMFWYRQQPGQSLTLIATANQGSEATYESGFVIDKFPISRPNLTFSTLTVSNMSPEDSSIYLCSVEDWAGQPQHFGDGTRLSIL.